These T cell receptor beta chains were read from a single sample in a study of regulatory T cells in long-lasting Graves disease. A single record per CDR3 protein comes from TCRdb applying MiXCR to the multiplex PCR reads. The sample has hundreds of thousands of distinct CDR3 sequences, roughly 15% seen once. These records were also assigned to another study, of T cells in Graves' hyperthyroidism and ophthalmopathy.

The sequencing used peripheral blood mononuclear cells (PBMCs), collected at new diagnosis, from a patient treated with antithyroid drugs. The receptors were sampled from a woman in her 30s with Graves disease. The CDR3 runs from the conserved cysteine through the conserved F or W. The D gene is left open where the match is weak. Not all rows give a size; the values are once, few, many and, for expanded clones, a class.

j_gene: TRBJ2-2; v_gene: TRBV30; abundance: .; d_gene: .; len: 15; CDR3aa: CAWSVGVLRGGELFF; CDR3nt: TGTGCCTGGAGTGTAGGCGTCCTGAGGGGCGGGGAGCTGTTTTTT
j_gene: TRBJ2-7; v_gene: TRBV25-1; abundance: .; d_gene: TRBD2; len: 13; CDR3aa: CASSRAGVHEQYF; CDR3nt: TGTGCCAGCAGTCGAGCGGGAGTCCACGAGCAGTACTTC
j_gene: TRBJ2-6; v_gene: TRBV27; abundance: many; d_gene: .; len: 14; CDR3aa: CASKTAPGANVLTF; CDR3nt: TGTGCCAGCAAAACAGCTCCTGGGGCCAACGTCCTGACTTTC
j_gene: TRBJ1-4; v_gene: TRBV18; abundance: few; d_gene: .; len: 17; CDR3aa: CASSPLRGGETNEKLFF; CDR3nt: TGTGCCAGCTCCCCCCTGAGGGGGGGCGAGACTAATGAAAAACTGTTTTTT
j_gene: TRBJ2-6; v_gene: TRBV5-1; abundance: .; d_gene: .; len: 15; CDR3aa: CASSLYTSGVNVLTF; CDR3nt: TGCGCCAGCAGCTTGTATACGTCTGGGGTCAACGTCCTGACTTTC
j_gene: TRBJ1-1; v_gene: TRBV7-9; abundance: few; d_gene: .; len: 12; CDR3aa: CASSLALSGAFF; CDR3nt: TGTGCCAGCAGCTTAGCGCTAAGTGGGGCTTTCTTT
j_gene: TRBJ2-2; v_gene: TRBV5-1; abundance: .; d_gene: .; len: 18; CDR3aa: CASSLAAGRTPNTGELFF; CDR3nt: TGCGCCAGCAGCTTGGCCGCGGGACGGACCCCGAACACCGGGGAGCTGTTTTTT
j_gene: TRBJ2-4; v_gene: TRBV12-3/TRBV12-4; abundance: few; d_gene: .; len: 14; CDR3aa: CASSFGGPKNIQYF; CDR3nt: TGTGCCAGCAGTTTCGGAGGGCCCAAAAACATTCAGTACTTC
j_gene: TRBJ2-1; v_gene: TRBV11-2; abundance: many; d_gene: .; len: 10; CDR3aa: CASTPGEQFF; CDR3nt: TGTGCCAGCACCCCAGGTGAGCAGTTCTTC
j_gene: TRBJ2-7; v_gene: TRBV29-1; abundance: few; d_gene: .; len: 12; CDR3aa: CSVEGTTYEQYF; CDR3nt: TGCAGCGTTGAAGGGACAACCTACGAGCAGTACTTC
j_gene: TRBJ2-1; v_gene: TRBV29-1; abundance: few; d_gene: TRBD2; len: 17; CDR3aa: CSAEPGLAGGSYNEQFF; CDR3nt: TGCAGCGCTGAGCCGGGACTAGCGGGAGGAAGCTACAATGAGCAGTTCTTC
j_gene: TRBJ1-4; v_gene: TRBV11-1; abundance: .; d_gene: .; len: 13; CDR3aa: CASSKKGDEKLFF; CDR3nt: TGTGCCAGCAGCAAAAAGGGCGATGAAAAACTGTTTTTT
j_gene: TRBJ2-3; v_gene: TRBV7-3; abundance: .; d_gene: .; len: 15; CDR3aa: CASSLDSKATDTQYF; CDR3nt: TGTGCCAGCAGCTTAGATTCCAAGGCCACAGATACGCAGTATTTT
j_gene: TRBJ2-3; v_gene: TRBV4-1; abundance: .; d_gene: .; len: 15; CDR3aa: CASSNLPGSTDTQYF; CDR3nt: TGCGCCAGCAGCAATCTACCAGGTAGCACAGATACGCAGTATTTT
j_gene: TRBJ1-2; v_gene: TRBV7-6; abundance: .; d_gene: .; len: 15; CDR3aa: CASSLESGGLYGYTF; CDR3nt: TGTGCCAGCAGCTTAGAAAGTGGGGGCCTCTATGGCTACACCTTC
j_gene: TRBJ1-2; v_gene: TRBV5-5; abundance: .; d_gene: .; len: 15; CDR3aa: CASSLSDIPLYGYTF; CDR3nt: TGTGCCAGCAGCTTGTCCGACATCCCCCTCTATGGCTACACCTTC
j_gene: TRBJ2-7; v_gene: TRBV3-1; abundance: many; d_gene: .; len: 12; CDR3aa: CASSRVTYEQYF; CDR3nt: TGTGCCAGCAGTAGGGTAACCTACGAGCAGTACTTC
j_gene: TRBJ2-2; v_gene: TRBV3-1; abundance: few; d_gene: .; len: 11; CDR3aa: CASRLTGELFF; CDR3nt: TGTGCCAGCAGGCTAACCGGGGAGCTGTTTTTT
j_gene: TRBJ2-5; v_gene: TRBV6-1; abundance: .; d_gene: TRBD2; len: 14; CDR3aa: CAVRLGLGSQTQYF; CDR3nt: TGTGCCGTCCGTCTCGGACTAGGGTCTCAGACCCAGTACTTC
j_gene: TRBJ2-7; v_gene: TRBV27; abundance: .; d_gene: .; len: 15; CDR3aa: CASSSPDRTLYEQYF; CDR3nt: TGTGCCAGCAGTTCTCCGGACCGTACCCTCTACGAGCAGTACTTC
j_gene: TRBJ2-3; v_gene: TRBV11-2; abundance: many; d_gene: .; len: 11; CDR3aa: CASSSQSSQYF; CDR3nt: TGTGCCAGCAGCTCCCAGTCGTCGCAGTATTTT
j_gene: TRBJ2-6; v_gene: TRBV24-1; abundance: .; d_gene: .; len: 15; CDR3aa: CATSDATSGANVLTF; CDR3nt: TGTGCCACCAGTGATGCCACCTCTGGGGCCAACGTCCTGACTTTC
j_gene: TRBJ2-2; v_gene: TRBV30; abundance: few; d_gene: TRBD1; len: 16; CDR3aa: CAWRISDRVVTGELFF; CDR3nt: TGTGCCTGGAGGATATCGGACAGGGTTGTGACCGGGGAGCTGTTTTTT
j_gene: TRBJ1-3; v_gene: TRBV28; abundance: many; d_gene: .; len: 14; CDR3aa: CASIGSGPGNTIYF; CDR3nt: TGTGCCAGTATTGGGTCTGGCCCTGGAAACACCATATATTTT
j_gene: TRBJ2-2; v_gene: TRBV7-9; abundance: .; d_gene: .; len: 15; CDR3aa: CASSRKLEATGELFF; CDR3nt: TGTGCCAGCAGCCGAAAACTAGAGGCCACCGGGGAGCTGTTTTTT
j_gene: TRBJ2-2; v_gene: TRBV11-2; abundance: many; d_gene: .; len: 13; CDR3aa: CASSLIETGELFF; CDR3nt: TGTGCCAGCAGCTTGATCGAGACCGGGGAGCTGTTTTTT
j_gene: TRBJ1-3; v_gene: TRBV10-3; abundance: .; d_gene: .; len: 15; CDR3aa: CAISEGRYSGNTIYF; CDR3nt: TGTGCCATCAGTGAAGGGAGATACTCTGGAAACACCATATATTTT
j_gene: TRBJ2-7; v_gene: TRBV6-1; abundance: many; d_gene: .; len: 13; CDR3aa: CASRPTGLHEQYF; CDR3nt: TGTGCCAGCAGGCCAACAGGACTGCACGAGCAGTACTTC
j_gene: TRBJ2-2; v_gene: TRBV11-1; abundance: many; d_gene: .; len: 15; CDR3aa: CASSLDVGNTGELFF; CDR3nt: TGTGCCAGCAGCTTAGACGTAGGGAACACCGGGGAGCTGTTTTTT
j_gene: TRBJ2-7; v_gene: TRBV25-1; abundance: .; d_gene: TRBD2; len: 17; CDR3aa: CASSEGSGTSGSYEQYF; CDR3nt: TGTGCCAGCAGTGAAGGTTCAGGGACTAGCGGGTCCTACGAGCAGTACTTC
j_gene: TRBJ1-5; v_gene: TRBV7-9; abundance: few; d_gene: .; len: 15; CDR3aa: CASSLGLTGNQPQHF; CDR3nt: TGTGCCAGCAGCTTAGGGCTCACGGGCAATCAGCCCCAGCATTTT
j_gene: TRBJ1-5; v_gene: TRBV18; abundance: few; d_gene: .; len: 15; CDR3aa: CASSQDMNSNQPQHF; CDR3nt: TGTGCCAGCTCACAGGACATGAATAGCAATCAGCCCCAGCATTTT
j_gene: TRBJ1-2; v_gene: TRBV30; abundance: many; d_gene: .; len: 16; CDR3aa: CAWTLPGPEGNYGYTF; CDR3nt: TGTGCCTGGACACTTCCTGGCCCTGAGGGTAACTATGGCTACACCTTC
j_gene: TRBJ2-3; v_gene: TRBV24-1; abundance: many; d_gene: .; len: 13; CDR3aa: CATNPGGTDTQYF; CDR3nt: TGTGCCACCAACCCAGGGGGCACAGATACGCAGTATTTT
j_gene: TRBJ2-5; v_gene: TRBV12-3/TRBV12-4; abundance: many; d_gene: TRBD2; len: 14; CDR3aa: CASSRREGLETQYF; CDR3nt: TGTGCCAGCAGTCGAAGGGAGGGACTGGAGACCCAGTACTTC
j_gene: TRBJ2-1; v_gene: TRBV28; abundance: many; d_gene: TRBD2; len: 14; CDR3aa: CASSSGLAGHEQFF; CDR3nt: TGTGCCAGCAGTTCGGGACTAGCGGGCCATGAGCAGTTCTTC
j_gene: TRBJ1-5; v_gene: TRBV20-1; abundance: many; d_gene: TRBD1; len: 14; CDR3aa: CSAIGDRVGQPQHF; CDR3nt: TGCAGTGCCATCGGGGACAGGGTAGGGCAGCCCCAGCATTTT
j_gene: TRBJ2-1; v_gene: TRBV12-3/TRBV12-4; abundance: .; d_gene: TRBD1; len: 15; CDR3aa: CASRGTGGSYNEQFF; CDR3nt: TGTGCCAGCAGAGGGACAGGGGGCTCCTACAATGAGCAGTTCTTC
j_gene: TRBJ2-7; v_gene: TRBV6-5; abundance: .; d_gene: TRBD2; len: 17; CDR3aa: CASSSRLAGLSSYEQYF; CDR3nt: TGTGCCAGCAGTTCAAGACTAGCGGGATTAAGCTCCTACGAGCAGTACTTC
j_gene: TRBJ1-1; v_gene: TRBV7-2; abundance: many; d_gene: .; len: 15; CDR3aa: CASSLMTEMNTEAFF; CDR3nt: TGTGCCAGCAGCTTAATGACGGAGATGAACACTGAAGCTTTCTTT
j_gene: TRBJ1-2; v_gene: TRBV20-1; abundance: many; d_gene: .; len: 11; CDR3aa: CSAKLSYGYTF; CDR3nt: TGCAGTGCTAAGTTGAGCTATGGCTACACCTTC
j_gene: TRBJ2-3; v_gene: TRBV7-9; abundance: .; d_gene: TRBD2; len: 15; CDR3aa: CASSLGTSGTDTQYF; CDR3nt: TGTGCCAGCAGCTTAGGGACTAGCGGCACAGATACGCAGTATTTT
j_gene: TRBJ2-7; v_gene: TRBV19; abundance: few; d_gene: TRBD1; len: 14; CDR3aa: CASSKTGVAYEQYF; CDR3nt: TGTGCCAGTAGTAAGACAGGGGTGGCCTACGAGCAGTACTTC
j_gene: TRBJ2-1; v_gene: TRBV5-1; abundance: .; d_gene: .; len: 14; CDR3aa: CASSSAHSYNEQFF; CDR3nt: TGCGCCAGCAGCTCGGCCCACTCCTACAATGAGCAGTTCTTC
j_gene: TRBJ2-6; v_gene: TRBV6-6; abundance: .; d_gene: .; len: 17; CDR3aa: CASSYSTAYSGANVLTF; CDR3nt: TGTGCCAGCAGCTACTCGACGGCCTACTCTGGGGCCAACGTCCTGACTTTC
j_gene: TRBJ2-3; v_gene: TRBV2; abundance: .; d_gene: TRBD2; len: 16; CDR3aa: CASRLLAGARTDTQYF; CDR3nt: TGTGCCAGCAGGCTACTAGCGGGGGCGCGCACAGATACGCAGTATTTT
j_gene: TRBJ2-2; v_gene: TRBV7-3; abundance: .; d_gene: .; len: 15; CDR3aa: CASSLVASEGGELFF; CDR3nt: TGTGCCAGCAGCTTAGTAGCTAGCGAGGGCGGGGAGCTGTTTTTT
j_gene: TRBJ2-5; v_gene: TRBV6-2/TRBV6-3; abundance: few; d_gene: .; len: 13; CDR3aa: CASSSWRVETQYF; CDR3nt: TGTGCCAGCAGTTCTTGGAGGGTGGAGACCCAGTACTTC
j_gene: TRBJ2-5; v_gene: TRBV29-1; abundance: many; d_gene: .; len: 11; CDR3aa: CSVLPGETQYF; CDR3nt: TGCAGCGTTCTTCCTGGGGAGACCCAGTACTTC
j_gene: TRBJ2-1; v_gene: TRBV27; abundance: many; d_gene: .; len: 15; CDR3aa: CASSRTGQTYNEQFF; CDR3nt: TGTGCCAGCAGCCGCACGGGGCAGACCTACAATGAGCAGTTCTTC
j_gene: TRBJ2-3; v_gene: TRBV4-1; abundance: .; d_gene: .; len: 15; CDR3aa: CASSQDTERTDTQYF; CDR3nt: TGCGCCAGCAGCCAAGATACGGAGCGCACAGATACGCAGTATTTT
j_gene: TRBJ2-7; v_gene: TRBV19; abundance: few; d_gene: TRBD2; len: 17; CDR3aa: CASSRATGTSGTYEQYF; CDR3nt: TGTGCCAGTAGTCGCGCTACCGGGACTAGCGGAACCTACGAGCAGTACTTC
j_gene: TRBJ2-3; v_gene: TRBV20-1; abundance: many; d_gene: TRBD2; len: 15; CDR3aa: CSASGLAGVTDTQYF; CDR3nt: TGCAGTGCTAGTGGCCTAGCGGGGGTCACAGATACGCAGTATTTT
j_gene: TRBJ2-3; v_gene: TRBV10-3; abundance: .; d_gene: .; len: 14; CDR3aa: CAISLGQSTDTQYF; CDR3nt: TGTGCCATCAGTTTGGGGCAGAGCACAGATACGCAGTATTTT
j_gene: TRBJ2-1; v_gene: TRBV7-2; abundance: many; d_gene: TRBD1; len: 16; CDR3aa: CASSFRLTGGGNEQFF; CDR3nt: TGTGCCAGTAGCTTTAGATTGACAGGGGGTGGGAATGAGCAGTTCTTC
j_gene: TRBJ2-5; v_gene: TRBV5-1; abundance: .; d_gene: .; len: 15; CDR3aa: CASSLNFGGRETQYF; CDR3nt: TGCGCCAGCAGCTTGAACTTCGGGGGGCGGGAGACCCAGTACTTC